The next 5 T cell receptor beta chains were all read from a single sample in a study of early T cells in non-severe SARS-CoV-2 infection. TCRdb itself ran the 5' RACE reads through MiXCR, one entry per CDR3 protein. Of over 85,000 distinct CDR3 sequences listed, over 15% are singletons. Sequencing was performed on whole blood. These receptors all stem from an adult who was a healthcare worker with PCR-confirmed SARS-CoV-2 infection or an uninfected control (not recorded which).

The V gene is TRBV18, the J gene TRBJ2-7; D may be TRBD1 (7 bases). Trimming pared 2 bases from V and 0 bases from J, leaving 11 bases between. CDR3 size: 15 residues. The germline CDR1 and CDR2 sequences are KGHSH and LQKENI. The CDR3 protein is CASSPDQGGSYEQYF. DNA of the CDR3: TGTGCCAGCTCACCAGATCAGGGGGGCTCCTACGAGCAGTACTTC.

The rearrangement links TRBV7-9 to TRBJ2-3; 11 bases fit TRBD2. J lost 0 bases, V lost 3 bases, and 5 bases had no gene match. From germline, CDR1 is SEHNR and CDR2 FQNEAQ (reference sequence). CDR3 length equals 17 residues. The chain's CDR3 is CASSFFRTSGSTDTQYF. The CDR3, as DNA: TGTGCCAGCAGCTTTTTCCGGACTAGCGGGAGCACAGATACGCAGTATTTT.

The CDR3, as DNA: TGTGCCAGCAGTTTACCCGGGATGTCCTACGAGCAGTACTTC. It specifies CASSLPGMSYEQYF. The J gene is TRBJ2-7, the V gene TRBV7-2, with D maybe TRBD2 (5 bases). Germline CDR1 and CDR2: SGHTA and FQGNSA. The CDR3 runs to 14 residues. V was trimmed by 6 bases and J by 1 base, leaving 13 bases between them.

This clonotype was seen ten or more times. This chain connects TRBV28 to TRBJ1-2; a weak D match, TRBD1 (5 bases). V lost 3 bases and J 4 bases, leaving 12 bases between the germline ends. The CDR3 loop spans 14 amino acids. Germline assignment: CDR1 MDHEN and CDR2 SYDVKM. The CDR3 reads CASSFGGGGYGYTF. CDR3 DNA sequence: TGTGCCAGCAGTTTTGGGGGGGGAGGCTATGGCTACACCTTC.

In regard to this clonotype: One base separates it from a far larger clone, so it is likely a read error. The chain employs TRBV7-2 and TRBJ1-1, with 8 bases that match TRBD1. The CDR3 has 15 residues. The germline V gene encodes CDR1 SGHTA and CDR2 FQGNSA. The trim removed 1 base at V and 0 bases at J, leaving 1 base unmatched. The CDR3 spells CASSLGQGMNTEAFF. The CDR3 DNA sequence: TGTGCCAGCAGCTTAGGACAGGGGATGAACACTGAAGCTTTCTTT.